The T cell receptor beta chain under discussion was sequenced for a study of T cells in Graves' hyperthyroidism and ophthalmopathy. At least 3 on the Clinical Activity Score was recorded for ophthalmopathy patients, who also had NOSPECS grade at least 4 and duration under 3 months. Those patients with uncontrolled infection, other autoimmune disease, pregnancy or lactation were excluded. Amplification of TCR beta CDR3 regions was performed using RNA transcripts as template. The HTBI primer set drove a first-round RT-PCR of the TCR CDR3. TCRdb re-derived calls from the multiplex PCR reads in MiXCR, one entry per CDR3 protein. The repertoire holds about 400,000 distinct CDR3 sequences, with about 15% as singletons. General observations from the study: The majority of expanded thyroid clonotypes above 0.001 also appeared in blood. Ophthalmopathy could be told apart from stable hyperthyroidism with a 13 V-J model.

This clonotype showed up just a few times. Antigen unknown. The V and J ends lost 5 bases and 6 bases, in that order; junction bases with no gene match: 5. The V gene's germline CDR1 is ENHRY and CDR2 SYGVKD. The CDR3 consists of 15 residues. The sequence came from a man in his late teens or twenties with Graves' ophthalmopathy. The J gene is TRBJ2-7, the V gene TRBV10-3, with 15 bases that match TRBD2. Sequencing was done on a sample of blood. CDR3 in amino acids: CAISRTSGGECEQYF. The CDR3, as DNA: TGTGCCATCAGTCGGACTAGCGGGGGGGAATGCGAGCAGTACTTC.